One sample yielded the 29 T cell receptor beta chains listed below, sequenced in a study of shared clonotypes between healthy human individuals. Here immunoSEQ multiplex PCR was the method, and the copy in TCRdb shows in-frame clones only, minus some. The data hold around 2,000,000 clones, with about 95% observed a single time. CD45RO negativity and positive selection for CCR7 defined naive CD8 cells, a population that excluded terminally differentiated effector memory CD45RA+ cells. Sequencing was carried out using naive CD8+ T cells sorted from blood. The receptor source for this set is a man between 18 and 35 years old in good health.

V gene TRBV30 combines with J gene TRBJ1-2, with 8 bases matching TRBD1. The CDR3 sequence is 13 residues long. The trim removed 4 bases at V and 3 bases at J, leaving 4 bases unmatched. Germline V CDR1 and CDR2: GTSNPN, SVGIG (reference sequence). Here the CDR3 reads CAWTPGGDYGYTF. CDR3 in DNA: TGTGCCTGGACCCCAGGGGGCGACTATGGCTACACCTTC. The full variable domain, rest sourced from reference TRBV30 and TRBJ1-2, is SQTIHQWPATLVQPVGSPLSLECTVEGTSNPNLYWYRQAAGRGLQLLFYSVGIGQISSEVPQNLSASRPQDRQFILSSKKLLLSDSGFYLCAWTPGGDYGYTFGSGTRLTVV.

This sequence joins TRBV11-2 and TRBJ1-1; D is undetermined. Germline loops: CDR1 SGHAT, CDR2 FQNNGV. V was pared by 5 bases and J by 1 base, with 14 bases between. The CDR3 consists of 15 residues. The CDR3 DNA sequence: TGTGCCAGCAGCCAAGATTTCCCTTCGAACACTGAAGCTTTCTTT. This encodes CASSQDFPSNTEAFF.

The chain links TRBV7-9 to TRBJ2-7, with 11 bases matching TRBD1. Germline V lookup: CDR1 SEHNR, CDR2 FQNEAQ (reference sequence). The trim removed 5 bases at V and 3 bases at J, leaving 6 bases unmatched. The CDR3 spans 15 residues. The CDR3 protein is CASSATGTGGYEQYF. In DNA form, the CDR3 reads TGTGCCAGCAGCGCCACCGGGACAGGGGGCTACGAGCAGTACTTC.

V and J are TRBV5-1 and TRBJ2-1; a possible D gene is TRBD1 (5 bases). This CDR3 comprises 17 residues. Looked up from germline, CDR1 is SGHRS and CDR2 is YFSETQ. Trimming cost V 2 bases and J 3 bases, with 18 bases left between them. CDR3 protein: CASSFAPGHGHYNEQFF. For the CDR3, the DNA is TGCGCCAGCAGCTTTGCGCCCGGACACGGACACTACAATGAGCAGTTCTTC.

The J gene is TRBJ2-7, the V gene TRBV28, with a possible D match to TRBD2 (5 bases). This CDR3 has 15 residues. Between the trimmed V and J ends, which lost 3 bases and 4 bases, there was a span of 16 bases. Germline V gene sequence: CDR1 MDHEN, CDR2 SYDVKM. In DNA, the CDR3 is TGTGCCAGCAGTTTGGGTGACGGGATGGGGTACGAGCAGTACTTC. Encoded protein: CASSLGDGMGYEQYF.

Notes on this clone: The sample holds other DNA sequences that translate to the same CDR3. This chain uses TRBV27 with TRBJ2-7; D is undetermined. Germline lookup yields CDR1 MNHEY and CDR2 SMNVEV (reference sequence). V dropped 5 bases and J dropped 3 bases, with 14 bases sitting between them. The CDR3 runs to 14 residues. The CDR3 is CASSLDGAGYEQYF. CDR3 nucleotides: TGTGCCAGCAGTCTGGACGGAGCTGGCTACGAGCAGTACTTC.

This chain connects TRBV6-1 to TRBJ2-4; D call uncertain. The CDR3 spans 14 residues. The ends were cut back, 1 base at V and 0 bases at J, with 4 bases in the middle. Germline V gives CDR1 MNHNS, CDR2 SASEGT. Here the CDR3 DNA reads TGTGCCAGCAGTGAAGACCTAGCCAAAAACATTCAGTACTTC. Its protein is CASSEDLAKNIQYF.

The DNA of the CDR3 is TGCGCCAGCAGAGGGGCGATCTCCGGGACAAGGACCTACGAGCAGTACTTC. This encodes CASRGAISGTRTYEQYF. The chain joins TRBV10-2 to TRBJ2-7, with D possibly being TRBD1 (6 bases). Germline V gene sequence: CDR1 WSHSY, CDR2 SAAADI. CDR3 length: 17 amino acids. Trimming pared 6 bases from V and 2 bases from J, leaving 23 bases between.

The chain recombines TRBV5-8 with TRBJ1-1, with D unresolved. CDR3 length: 13 residues. The V end lost 0 bases, the J end lost 4 bases, and 7 bases lay between the germline ends. Germline V gives CDR1 SGHTS, CDR2 YDEGEE. In DNA form, the CDR3 reads TGTGCCAGCAGCTTGGTGGGGAGCACTGAAGCTTTCTTT. It specifies CASSLVGSTEAFF.

The chain has TRBV7-6 and TRBJ2-1; D is uncertain. V gave up 3 bases and J gave up 5 bases, with 8 bases separating them. The CDR3 loop spans 13 amino acids. The V gene's germline CDR1 is SGHVS and CDR2 FNYEAQ. For the CDR3, the DNA is TGTGCCAGCAGCTTGACCTGGGACAATGAGCAGTTCTTC. It encodes CASSLTWDNEQFF.

The V call is TRBV12-5, the J call TRBJ2-1, with a tentative D call TRBD2 (5 bases). This CDR3 has 12 amino acids. Germline-derived CDR1 and CDR2 are LGHNT and FRNRAP. V lost 6 bases and J lost 15, with 18 bases in between. The CDR3 region has the DNA TGTGCTAGTGGCCCGGACCCCCGAGCGGTGTTCTTC. It yields the protein CASGPDPRAVFF. The variable domain in full, completed from reference TRBV12-5 and TRBJ2-1, reads DARVTQTPRHKVTEMGQEVTMRCQPILGHNTVFWYRQTMMQGLELLAYFRNRAPLDDSGMPKDRFSAEMPDATLATLKIQPSEPRDSAVYFCASGPDPRAVFFGPGTRLTVL.

The genes are TRBV9 and TRBJ2-2; the D gene is possibly TRBD2 (5 bases). Trimming left V 4 bases short and J 0 bases short, with 10 bases between. The CDR3 consists of 15 residues. Germline CDR1 SGDLS, CDR2 YYNGEE. The CDR3 is CASSSLSANTGELFF. The CDR3 DNA follows: TGTGCCAGCAGCTCCCTTAGCGCGAACACCGGGGAGCTGTTTTTT.

The chain joins TRBV4-2 to TRBJ1-5; D unresolved. The CDR3 covers 15 residues. The ends were cut back, 0 bases at V and 0 bases at J, with 6 bases in the middle. The germline V gene encodes CDR1 LGHNA and CDR2 YNFKEQ. CDR3 in amino acids: CASSQDRDSNQPQHF. In DNA, the CDR3 is TGTGCCAGCAGCCAAGATCGGGATAGCAATCAGCCCCAGCATTTT.

CDR3 coding DNA: TGCGCCAGCAGCCAAGAAGCTCCGGGGACTCCCATCGAGCAGTACTTC. Encoded protein: CASSQEAPGTPIEQYF. The chain is built from TRBV4-3 and TRBJ2-7; possible D gene TRBD2, 6 bases. The CDR3 spans 16 residues. From germline, CDR1 is LGHNA and CDR2 YSLEER. V dropped 0 bases and J dropped 6 bases, with 18 bases sitting between them.

This clone came up once. V and J are TRBV7-9 and TRBJ1-3; no definite D call. V was shortened by 1 base and J by 0 bases, with 13 bases between the two germline ends. Germline loops: CDR1 SEHNR, CDR2 FQNEAQ (reference sequence). There are 17 residues in the CDR3. The CDR3 bases are TGTGCCAGCAGCTTAGGTGGTATTCTAAGCTCTGGAAACACCATATATTTT. Its protein product is CASSLGGILSSGNTIYF.

The chain joins TRBV7-8 to TRBJ1-2; tentatively, D is TRBD1 (6 bases). Looked up from germline, CDR1 is SGHVS and CDR2 is FQNEAQ. The CDR3 runs to 15 residues. V lost 4 bases to trimming and J lost 3 bases, with 15 bases between them. CDR3 protein: CASSSGLQGDYGYTF. The CDR3 nucleotides are TGTGCCAGCAGCTCGGGCCTACAGGGAGACTATGGCTACACCTTC. Variable domain in full (rest from reference TRBV7-8 and TRBJ1-2): GAGVSQSPRYKVAKRGQDVALRCDPISGHVSLFWYQQALGQGPEFLTYFQNEAQLDKSGLPSDRFFAERPEGSVSTLKIQRTQQEDSAVYLCASSSGLQGDYGYTFGSGTRLTVV.

The chain links TRBV11-2 to TRBJ1-4; D is perhaps TRBD1 (6 bases). V was cut by 3 bases and J by 5 bases, with 10 bases left in between. Germline V gene data show CDR1 as SGHAT and CDR2 as FQNNGV. The CDR3 runs 14 residues. CDR3 amino acids: CASSFGQPNEKLFF. For the CDR3, the DNA is TGTGCCAGCAGCTTCGGACAGCCGAATGAAAAACTGTTTTTT.

The rearrangement links TRBV27 to TRBJ2-3, with 7 bases aligning to TRBD1. This CDR3 region has 16 residues. The germline gives CDR1 MNHEY, CDR2 SMNVEV (reference sequence). J gave up 4 bases and V 3 bases, and 10 bases lay outside the gene matches. CDR3: CASSFTGVISADTQYF. CDR3 DNA sequence: TGTGCCAGCAGTTTTACAGGGGTTATATCGGCAGATACGCAGTATTTT.

This clone was seen more than once but under ten times. The chain employs TRBV27 and TRBJ2-1; no clear D gene. CDR1 and CDR2 from the germline V gene are MNHEY and SMNVEV (reference sequence). There are 14 residues in the CDR3. Trimming cost V 6 bases and J 12 bases, with 21 bases left between them. DNA of the CDR3: TGTGCCAGCAGCAAACTCTTGGGCCCTCAATCGCAGTTCTTC. This gives the protein CASSKLLGPQSQFF.

The rearrangement links TRBV10-3 to TRBJ2-7; D is perhaps TRBD2 (5 bases). Germline loops: CDR1 ENHRY, CDR2 SYGVKD. The V end was cut by 7 bases, the J end by 0 bases, with 13 bases between. CDR3 length: 14 residues. The CDR3 protein is CAITSTDFSYEQYF. CDR3 nucleotides: TGTGCCATCACCTCCACGGACTTCTCCTACGAGCAGTACTTC.

The chain links TRBV7-8 to TRBJ2-2; possible D gene TRBD2, 6 bases. V was pared by 0 bases and J by 5 bases, with 13 bases between. The V gene's germline CDR1 is SGHVS and CDR2 FQNEAQ. The CDR3 totals 16 residues. The CDR3: CASSLALGGGTGELFF. The CDR3 bases are TGTGCCAGCAGCTTAGCGCTGGGGGGAGGAACCGGGGAGCTGTTTTTT.

The chain couples TRBV5-4 to TRBJ2-7; tentatively, D is TRBD1 or TRBD2 (5 bases each). Germline CDR1 is SGHNT and CDR2 is YYREEE (reference sequence). The CDR3 contains 13 residues. The V end was cut by 0 bases, the J end by 6 bases, with 10 bases between. The CDR3 protein is CASSLGAGTEQYF. In nucleotides, the CDR3 is TGTGCCAGCAGCTTGGGGGCAGGGACCGAGCAGTACTTC.

This clone has only one observation. This chain uses TRBV30 with TRBJ2-2; D is perhaps TRBD1 or TRBD2 (5 bases each). Trimming stripped 7 bases from V and 6 bases from J, with 15 bases between. The germline gives CDR1 GTSNPN, CDR2 SVGIG (reference sequence). The CDR3 sequence is 13 residues long. The CDR3 DNA sequence: TGTGCCTCACCACTAGAGGGGCCCGGGGAGCTGTTTTTT. It codes for CASPLEGPGELFF.

V gene TRBV5-6 combines with J gene TRBJ2-3; 7 nucleotides line up with TRBD1. Germline loops: CDR1 SGHDT, CDR2 YYEEEE. After removal of 5 bases from V and 2 bases from J, the junction contained 5 bases not matched to a gene. The CDR3 is 14 amino acids. DNA for the CDR3: TGTGCCAGCAGTTGGGACAGTATCACAGATACGCAGTATTTT. It yields the protein CASSWDSITDTQYF.

The J gene is TRBJ2-5, the V gene TRBV7-2; 16 bases agree with TRBD2. The CDR3 is 17 residues long. Germline values: CDR1 SGHTA, CDR2 FQGNSA. The V and J ends lost 1 base and 5 bases, in that order; junction bases with no gene match: 4. The CDR3 is CASSLGGLAGGLETQYF. CDR3 coding DNA: TGTGCCAGCAGCTTAGGGGGACTAGCGGGAGGGCTTGAGACCCAGTACTTC.

Regarding this clone: Within the sample, other DNA sequences also encode this same CDR3. The V gene is TRBV4-1, the J gene TRBJ2-7; 10 bases agree with TRBD2. The trim removed 1 base at V and 3 bases at J, leaving 0 bases unmatched. CDR1 is MGHRA, CDR2 YSYEKL, per germline. This CDR3 has 14 amino acids. The CDR3 loop reads CASSQGTSGYEQYF. The CDR3 region has the DNA TGCGCCAGCAGCCAAGGGACTAGCGGCTACGAGCAGTACTTC.

The V call is TRBV5-1, the J call TRBJ2-1; D possibly corresponds to TRBD2 (5 bases). CDR3 length equals 13 residues. V was shortened by 5 bases and J by 3 bases, with 9 bases between the two germline ends. Germline V gives CDR1 SGHRS, CDR2 YFSETQ. In DNA, the CDR3 is TGCGCCAGCAGGTTCGGGGTCTACAATGAGCAGTTCTTC. Encoded protein: CASRFGVYNEQFF.

The chain combines TRBV5-6 with TRBJ2-7; the D gene is possibly TRBD1 (6 bases). Trimming pared 2 bases from V and 6 bases from J, leaving 12 bases between. The germline V gene encodes CDR1 SGHDT and CDR2 YYEEEE. The CDR3 has 13 residues. As DNA, the CDR3 is TGTGCCAGCAGCTTTTCAGGGGCTGGCGAGCAGTACTTC. Protein product: CASSFSGAGEQYF. The complete variable domain, with remaining parts taken from reference TRBV5-6 and TRBJ2-7, reads DAGVTQSPTHLIKTRGQQVTLRCSPKSGHDTVSWYQQALGQGPQFIFQYYEEEERQRGNFPDRFSGHQFPNYSSELNVNALLLGDSALYLCASSFSGAGEQYFGPGTRLTVT.

This chain joins TRBV28 and TRBJ2-5; 7 bases match TRBD1. The CDR3 loop spans 17 amino acids. Germline CDR1 reads MDHEN; CDR2 reads SYDVKM. After removal of 7 bases from V and 4 bases from J, the junction contained 18 bases not matched to a gene. For the CDR3, the DNA is TGTGCCAGCACCCCAGGGGGTGTGGGGCGTTTATCAGAGACCCAGTACTTC. This sequence encodes CASTPGGVGRLSETQYF.